The entry that follows covers one T cell receptor beta chain sequence. A much larger clonotype is one base distant, so this may be a read error. V dropped 0 bases and J dropped 6; count of bases not matched to a gene: 8. The CDR3 loop spans 17 amino acids. Germline V gene lookup returns CDR1 SGHDN and CDR2 FVKESK. Amplification of TCR beta CDR3 regions used RNA as the template. Researchers ran a first-round RT-PCR on the TCR CDR3 using the HTBI primer set. TCRdb reprocessed the multiplex PCR reads via MiXCR and lists one record per CDR3 protein. The sample carries a few hundred thousand distinct CDR3 sequences, roughly an eighth recorded once. This sample is drawn from a study of T cells in Graves' hyperthyroidism and ophthalmopathy. Study as a whole: Peripheral blood draws took place at initial diagnosis, ahead of any treatment.

The clonotype comes from a woman aged 18-35 years with Graves' hyperthyroidism. The J gene is TRBJ2-2, the V gene TRBV14; 9 positions match TRBD1. Input material: blood. The CDR3 sequence is CASSQDLGQGWAGELFF. DNA of the CDR3: TGTGCCAGCAGCCAAGATCTGGGACAGGGTTGGGCCGGGGAGCTGTTTTTT.